A single TCR beta chain is shown here with its context. Its antigen is not yet known. No per-base quality is available; no much larger clone lies one base away. The sample comes from a study of cytomegalovirus exposure and HLA in healthy donors (dated by TCRdb to about 2017). For the study in its entirety: An earlier analysis of around 600 of the donors reported roughly 270 Gb of sequence data and 117 million unique TCR beta sequences from roughly 200 million T cells. Rather than drawing on any new phenotypic data, the later analysis identified candidate immune exposures from TCR beta sequences and the way those sequences occurred across donors. About 300 gigabases of sequencing data and tens of millions of unique TCR sequences were included in an early release covering about 700 HLA-typed donors. Roughly 5 DR-DQ haplotypes were handled as single units for association and clustering, since linkage in the cohort was strong. High-throughput TCR immunosequencing, statistical association of individual TCRs with disease status, and machine learning were combined to predict cytomegalovirus infection status. Among 398 genotyped donors of the cohort, an average of about 240,000 unique TCR beta nucleotide sequences were sequenced per donor, roughly 18% of them non-productive. Along with the roughly 670-subject first cohort, a separate validation cohort of around 120 different subjects was used. The study aimed to test whether signatures of past pathogen exposure could be identified by cataloging public T cell receptors. Using immunosequencing, the study profiled T cell repertoires from fewer than 700 subjects and related those repertoires to cytomegalovirus serostatus. Among the roughly 400 genotyped donors, more than 70% belonged to the genetic ancestry cluster associated with self-reported Caucasian donors. In an earlier analysis of a few hundred of the donors, high-throughput TCR beta sequencing was used to judge whether each TCR beta V gene segment behaved as functional or pseudogenic. All discovery cohort repertoires had been generated on a single sequencing platform. A later analysis re-examined previously published TCR beta repertoires from about 700 donors and added high-resolution HLA genotyping to investigate patterns of TCR occurrence. HLA typing included class I and class II loci at four-digit resolution. Donor age, sex, ethnicity and CMV serostatus were collected together with the repertoire data. A later genetic analysis used genome-wide SNP genotypes for about 65% of the 666 donors, treating that subset as a discovery cohort. The number of donors typed differed by locus, with about 629-640 for A, B, C, DRB1 and DQB1, roughly 520 for DQA1, 600 to 610 for DPA1, and about 450 for DPB1.

Looking up the germline V gene yields CDR1 SGHNT and CDR2 YENEEA. V loses 2 bases, J loses 14 bases, and the germline ends lie 12 bases apart. The CDR3 contains 11 residues, cysteine and phenylalanine counted. Kept here is only the CDR3 DNA, which spans 33 bases and is read in frame from base 1. In total, more than 500 healthy bone marrow donors made up the cohort. Cohort members were all nominally healthy when sampled, although unrecorded immune exposures were likely present. The donor was CMV seropositive and was included in the group of 250 to 300 seropositive cohort members. A peripheral blood sample was provided by each donor, and peripheral blood mononuclear cells were used for TCR beta sequencing. Genomic DNA extraction from the blood cell samples was performed with the Qiagen DNeasy Blood Extraction Kit. Findings and caveats that apply to the study as a whole: Across donors, most TCR sequences were observed very rarely, whereas some public TCRs were present in many individuals. About 17 rarely observed V segments, including chromosome 9 orphons, were excluded from the earlier analysis of about 500 of the donors because counts were too low. A later analysis found that most CMV-associated TCR beta chains appeared HLA-restricted, with HLA associations seemingly driven largely by CMV exposure. This cohort had only TCR beta chains sequenced, and the lack of alpha or paired-chain data limited which features could be detected. At a false discovery rate of 0.05, a later analysis linked around 15,000 TCR beta sequences to specific HLA alleles. Because HLA typing was missing for some donors at each locus, association tests included only the typed subset. According to the authors, the approach could potentially be generalized to other disease states and immunological phenotypes. According to a later analysis, parvovirus B19, influenza, CMV and Epstein-Barr virus appeared linked to several top co-occurrence clusters. In a later analysis, HLA-associated TCR beta chains were found to be more clonally expanded and to have lower generation probabilities than equally common non-associated chains. According to a later analysis, TCR association rates differed among HLA loci, with DRB1 alleles showing the most associated TCRs and HLA-C alleles showing the fewest. Cytomegalovirus status was reported to be diagnosed by the classifier with high specificity and sensitivity in both the original and validation cohorts. A total of some 180 TCR beta chains were listed by the study as associated with cytomegalovirus. A few of the identified cytomegalovirus-associated TCR beta chains were confirmed in vitro to be specific for cytomegalovirus antigens. Correlated functional status among segregating V segments might reflect linkage disequilibrium, but an unknown experimental factor could not be ruled out. A cluster of highly shared sequence variants was judged likely to be a technical artifact of the sequencing pipeline. Some IMGT-functional V segments, including TRBV6-2 and TRBV6-3, could not be distinguished by the 87-base-pair reads and were therefore excluded. CMV serostatus was the only immune exposure information available for the cohort. When HLA alleles, especially DR and DQ, strongly co-occurred, attributing TCR associations to individual alleles was difficult. The presence/absence analyses assumed that sequencing depth was roughly uniform across donors, and that assumption may not be true. Compared with the roughly 700-donor mean, donors in an Asian-associated ancestry cluster had fewer N-insertions in productive TCRs, according to a later genetic analysis. A further reported finding was that TCR beta sequences accurately predicted the HLA-A and HLA-B alleles for most subjects in the first cohort. A later genetic analysis associated a missense DCLRE1C variant with V-gene and J-gene trimming of TCR beta chains, and an independent cohort replicated the association. An earlier analysis of approximately 540 of the donors showed that most TCR beta V segments appeared in productive rearrangements either about 87% or about 30% of the time, which broadly matched IMGT annotations.

Library generation was performed with the immunoSEQ multiplex PCR assay. For the multiplex PCR, a mixture combining 60 forward primers for TCR Vbeta segments and 13 reverse primers for TCR Jbeta segments was used. Amplification of the CDR3 region of rearranged TCR beta genes was performed with a multiplex PCR assay on genomic DNA. On the Illumina HiSeq System, the amplified TCR beta libraries were sequenced as 87-base-pair reads. As for the authors' bioinformatics: Across the 500 to 750 repertoires, a later analysis counted about 81 million unique TCR beta chains, around 11 million of which were shared by at least two donors. Raw reads were error-corrected and collapsed into unique sequences with a nearest-neighbor algorithm that merged closely related sequences to remove PCR and sequencing errors. Alignment of CDR3 sequences to IMGT reference sequences was used to assign V, D and J gene segments. For a sequence to be retained, a match of at least six nucleotides to both a V gene segment and a J gene segment was required. Rearrangements were called productive when the CDR3 lacked stop codons and stayed in frame with V and J; all others were non-productive. Following IMGT convention, CDR3 was defined as the stretch from the second conserved V-encoded cysteine to the conserved J-encoded phenylalanine. Sequences without an unambiguous match to a single V gene segment were excluded from the earlier analysis of over 500 of the donors. An earlier analysis of under 750 of the donors called V segments functional above 56.7% productive rearrangements and segregating when the between-donor standard deviation exceeded 5%. A statistical classification framework was built for diagnosing cytomegalovirus status from the catalog of TCR beta chain sequences. In a later analysis, TCR nucleotide sequences were compared against IMGT/GENE-DB human TR gene sequences so that V and J genes could be assigned. A later analysis assigned CDR3 sequences and most-parsimonious VDJ recombination scenarios with the TCRdist pipeline. A later analysis defined each TCR beta chain by its CDR3 amino acid sequence plus V-gene family, and excluded reads lacking a unique V-gene family. As a way to deal with suspected cross-contamination and a sequencing artifact, a later analysis dropped over 550 nucleotide sequences that were highly shared and had low generation probability. In a later analysis, a clonal expansion index was calculated for each public chain from normalized within-repertoire ranks of inferred template counts. Generation probabilities in a later analysis came from a VDJ recombination model fitted to out-of-frame rearrangements, and those results were checked against IGoR. In a later analysis, hypergeometric tests were used to score TCR-TCR, TCR-HLA and TCR-CMV co-occurrence, with a repertoire-size bias correction applied to TCR pairs. A later analysis estimated false discovery rates by permuting HLA or CMV assignments 20 times. A later analysis grouped co-occurring TCRs with DBSCAN, adding TCRdist sequence similarity when clustering within HLA-allele-positive subsets. Repertoires with fewer than 30,000 or more than 120,000 public chains were left out of co-occurrence clustering, as were about five repertoires with anomalous nucleotide sharing. Sourced from immuneACCESS, this table was stored by TCRdb with only in-frame sequences that have V and J called. A share of the clones is absent; for the studies checked, an unresolved V gene accounts for under half, and the remainder has no known explanation. V, J and clone size are those of that table, while D and trimming were read from the DNA. The sample table contains about 110,000 clones; only one count was recorded for under 85% of them. The ten largest clonotypes hold about 9.1% of the sample.

Recombination connected TRBV11-3 to TRBJ1-2; the D gene is perhaps TRBD1, on 6 matching bases. This receptor was taken from a woman between 35 and 50 years old in good health and CMV-seropositive. Sequences were obtained from PBMCs. The DNA reads as follows: TGTGCCAGCAGCTTACGCGGGGGCGCTACCTTC. This gives the protein CASSLRGGATF.